A selection of T cell receptor beta chains follows, all from one sample in a study of CD8 T cells in ankylosing spondylitis. TCRdb itself ran the 5' RACE reads through MiXCR, one entry per CDR3 protein. The sample includes approximately 350,000 distinct CDR3 sequences, roughly 15% of them seen just once. Sequencing was carried out using blood, either unsorted or a sorted T cell fraction (not recorded which). All receptors derive from a male donor with ankylosing spondylitis or in good health (not recorded which). Both conserved end residues are part of each CDR3. A D gene is named only where the DNA matches it firmly. For some rows the clone size is stated as once, few or many, or as a class when expanded; others skip it.

-,TRBV11-1,TRBJ2-5,-,TGTGCCAGCATCCCTCGAGCAGGACAGTCGGAGACCCAGTACTTC,CASIPRAGQSETQYF
-,TRBV12-3/TRBV12-4,TRBJ2-1,-,TGTGCCAGCAGATCGGACAGTCACAATGAGCAGTTCTTC,CASRSDSHNEQFF
-,TRBV20-1,TRBJ1-5,-,TGCAGTGCTCCCCGGGGAATCGAGGGCAATCAGCCCCAGCATTTT,CSAPRGIEGNQPQHF
-,TRBV10-3,TRBJ2-7,few,TGTGCCATCAGACCCAACTCCTACGAGCAGTACTTC,CAIRPNSYEQYF
TRBD2,TRBV11-2,TRBJ2-1,few,TGTGCCAGCAGCGGTGATCTAGCGGGAGGATACCGCTACAATGAGCAGTTCTTC,CASSGDLAGGYRYNEQFF
TRBD2,TRBV5-6,TRBJ2-7,few,TGTGCCAGCAGCTTTTACGGGACTAGCGCCTCCTACGAGCAGTACTTC,CASSFYGTSASYEQYF
-,TRBV9,TRBJ1-2,many,TGTGCCAGCAGCGAGGGCTCAACAAACTATGGCTACACCTTC,CASSEGSTNYGYTF
-,TRBV19,TRBJ1-1,few,TGTGCCAGTAGTCCCCAGGGGCTGGGGAACACTGAAGCTTTCTTT,CASSPQGLGNTEAFF
-,TRBV2,TRBJ2-1,-,TGTGCCAGCAGGTCGACAGGTTATTCCTACAATGAGCAGTTCTTC,CASRSTGYSYNEQFF
-,TRBV11-2,TRBJ2-3,few,TGTGCCAGCAGCCCAGACAGAAGCCCAGATACGCAGTATTTT,CASSPDRSPDTQYF
-,TRBV29-1,TRBJ2-5,few,TGCAGCGCCCTCCTCATGGAGACCCAGTACTTC,CSALLMETQYF
TRBD1,TRBV19,TRBJ1-2,-,TGTGCCAGTAGTAACACCGGGACAGACTATGGCTACACCTTC,CASSNTGTDYGYTF
TRBD2,TRBV6-1,TRBJ2-2,-,TGTGCCACCCTAGCGGGAGAGTCGAACACCGGGGAGCTGTTTTTT,CATLAGESNTGELFF
TRBD1,TRBV5-6,TRBJ1-2,many,TGTGCCAGCAGCCCCTCGGAAGGTCGGACAGGAATCTATGGCTACACCTTC,CASSPSEGRTGIYGYTF
TRBD1,TRBV3-1,TRBJ2-7,-,TGTGCCAGCAGACGGACAGGGGACGGCGAGCAGTACTTC,CASRRTGDGEQYF
-,TRBV5-1,TRBJ2-1,-,TGCGCCAGCAGCCGGGACCCCGTTGGCGGTGAGCAGTTCTTC,CASSRDPVGGEQFF
-,TRBV20-1,TRBJ2-1,few,TGCAGTGCTAGGGACGAGAATGAGCAGTTCTTC,CSARDENEQFF
-,TRBV15,TRBJ2-7,-,TGTGCCACCAGCCCCCGAACCGGGAGCTACGAGCAGTACTTC,CATSPRTGSYEQYF
-,TRBV24-1,TRBJ1-2,-,TGTGCCACCAGTGAGCGGGGATATGGCTACACCTTC,CATSERGYGYTF
TRBD2,TRBV20-1,TRBJ2-3,few,TGCAGTGCCAAAACCGGGACTAGCGACACAGATACGCAGTATTTT,CSAKTGTSDTDTQYF
TRBD2,TRBV11-2,TRBJ2-5,few,TGTGCCAGCAGCTTACGACACAGAGCGGGAGGAGAGACCCAGTACTTC,CASSLRHRAGGETQYF
-,TRBV12-3/TRBV12-4,TRBJ1-5,few,TGTGCCAGCAGTCCCCGTGAGGGGCCCCAGCATTTT,CASSPREGPQHF
-,TRBV9,TRBJ1-3,few,TGTGCCAGCAGCGTAGCTGAAAACACCATATATTTT,CASSVAENTIYF
-,TRBV10-3,TRBJ2-1,few,TGTGCCATCAGTGGTCAACGGGAGCAGTTCTTC,CAISGQREQFF
-,TRBV5-1,TRBJ2-1,-,TGCGCCAGCAGCTTGGACCCCCAGGCATCCTACAATGAGCAGTTCTTC,CASSLDPQASYNEQFF
TRBD1,TRBV5-1,TRBJ1-6,few,TGCGCCAGCAGGCCCGGGACAGCCAATTCACCCCTCCACTTT,CASRPGTANSPLHF
-,TRBV12-3/TRBV12-4,TRBJ2-7,many,TGTGCCAGCAGTTTAGGCCACGAGCAGTACTTC,CASSLGHEQYF
TRBD2,TRBV6-5,TRBJ2-7,-,TGTGCCAGCAGTTATGGGCCTAGCGGGACCGCCTACGAGCAGTACTTC,CASSYGPSGTAYEQYF
-,TRBV2,TRBJ1-5,-,TGTGCCAGCAGTGAAGCCGGCCAGCCCCAGCATTTT,CASSEAGQPQHF
-,TRBV7-9,TRBJ2-1,many,TGTGCCAGCAGCCTCCATGACAATGAGCAGTTCTTC,CASSLHDNEQFF
-,TRBV30,TRBJ1-2,few,TGTGCCTGGAGACAGGAATATGGCTACACCTTC,CAWRQEYGYTF
TRBD2,TRBV4-1,TRBJ2-3,few,TGCGCCAGCAGCCAACCGGGACTAGCGGGGGGAACAGATACGCAGTATTTT,CASSQPGLAGGTDTQYF
-,TRBV4-2,TRBJ2-1,few,TGTGCCAGCAGCCGCACCACTCGCGAGCAGTTCTTC,CASSRTTREQFF
-,TRBV9,TRBJ2-3,-,TGTGCCAGCAGCACGGGGTCCGTAGGCACAGATACGCAGTATTTT,CASSTGSVGTDTQYF
-,TRBV5-1,TRBJ2-7,-,TGCGCCAGCAGCCCGGAGGGGCAGTTACCCTACGAGCAGTACTTC,CASSPEGQLPYEQYF
TRBD2,TRBV12-3/TRBV12-4,TRBJ2-5,many,TGTGCCAGCAACCTCGGGGGGTACCAAGAGACCCAGTACTTC,CASNLGGYQETQYF
-,TRBV7-8,TRBJ1-5,-,TGTGCCAGCAGCCCCACTTTTACAGGGATAGGAGGTCAGCCCCAGCATTTT,CASSPTFTGIGGQPQHF
TRBD2,TRBV3-1,TRBJ2-5,-,TGTGCCACCTCCCAAGAAAGGCTAGCGGGCCACCAAGAGACCCAGTACTTC,CATSQERLAGHQETQYF
-,TRBV10-1,TRBJ1-1,many,TGCGCCAGCAGCTCGTACCGGGGGGCAAGAACTGAAGCTTTCTTT,CASSSYRGARTEAFF
-,TRBV6-1,TRBJ2-7,-,TGTGCCAGCAGGCCTTCTCCGGGACAAGTCTCCTACGAGCAGTACTTC,CASRPSPGQVSYEQYF
-,TRBV19,TRBJ2-2,few,TGTGCCAGTAGTAGCGGACGGGGATCAGCCGGGGAGCTGTTTTTT,CASSSGRGSAGELFF
-,TRBV15,TRBJ2-2,few,TGTGCCACCAGCAGGATAGCCGGGACCATGAACACCGGGGAGCTGTTTTTT,CATSRIAGTMNTGELFF
-,TRBV5-6,TRBJ1-2,many,TGTGCCAGCAGCTTGGACAGGAATAACTATGGCTACACCTTC,CASSLDRNNYGYTF